The 12 T cell receptor beta chains in this list originate from one sample, sequenced in a study of cytomegalovirus exposure and HLA in healthy donors (TCRdb year 2017). To prepare the library, the immunoSEQ multiplex PCR assay was applied. A mixture of 60 forward primers for TCR Vbeta segments and 13 reverse primers for TCR Jbeta segments was used in the multiplex PCR. TCRdb took this table from immuneACCESS and kept in-frame rearrangements with V and J called. Such tables lack part of the clones; where checked against another copy, unresolved V genes explain under half of the gap, and the rest is unexplained. The sample table lists some 94,000 clones, roughly 71% of them with a count of one. The top ten hold around 2.5% of the sample. The sequencing sample was made of PBMCs. Every receptor here comes from a man aged 45-65 years in good health and CMV-seronegative.

This clone was seen a handful of times. The chain employs TRBV7-2 and TRBJ2-1, with D perhaps matching TRBD1 (6 bases). The CDR3 sequence is 15 residues long. The V end lost 2 bases, the J end lost 1 base, and 9 bases lay between the germline ends. From germline, CDR1 is SGHTA and CDR2 FQGNSA. The CDR3 sequence is CASSLLGGSYNEQFF. The CDR3 DNA is TGTGCCAGCAGCTTACTAGGGGGTTCCTACAATGAGCAGTTCTTC.

This clone was counted once. This chain connects TRBV28 to TRBJ2-5, with TRBD1 identical over 9 bases. V lost 7 bases and J lost 2; bases outside the gene matches: 8. This CDR3 spans 15 amino acids. Germline V lookup: CDR1 MDHEN, CDR2 SYDVKM. The CDR3 is CASTPRDRDQETQYF. The CDR3 DNA sequence: TGTGCCAGCACCCCGCGGGACAGGGATCAAGAGACCCAGTACTTC.

This chain links TRBV28 with TRBJ2-2; D gene ambiguous. Germline V CDR1 and CDR2: MDHEN, SYDVKM. This CDR3 is built from 16 residues. Trimming stripped 4 bases from V and 5 bases from J, with 17 bases between. The CDR3 DNA is TGTGCCAGCAGTTCCCCCCAGAGGTCCGGAACCGGGGAGCTGTTTTTT. Its protein product is CASSSPQRSGTGELFF.

This chain joins TRBV15 and TRBJ2-7; the match to TRBD2 covers 8 bases. The CDR3 is 14 residues long. Trimming cost V 0 bases and J 2 bases; bases outside gene matches: 0. The V gene's germline CDR1 is LNHNV and CDR2 YYDKDF (reference sequence). The CDR3 sequence is CATSRDGRAYEQYV. CDR3 in DNA: TGTGCCACCAGCAGAGACGGGAGGGCCTACGAGCAGTACGTC.

A few counts support this clone. The rearrangement joins TRBV19 to TRBJ1-2; D may be TRBD1 (5 bases). The V gene's germline CDR1 is LNHDA and CDR2 SQIVND (reference sequence). This CDR3 comprises 15 residues. Between the trimmed V and J ends, which lost 5 bases and 4 bases, there was a span of 17 bases. The CDR3 reads CASSGGTPGGYGYTF. The DNA of the CDR3 is TGTGCCAGTAGTGGCGGGACGCCGGGCGGCTATGGCTACACCTTC.

This clone was detected only a few times. Additional DNA sequences in this sample encode the identical CDR3. V is TRBV4-3 and J is TRBJ2-3; unclear D gene. From germline, CDR1 is LGHNA and CDR2 YSLEER. Trimming stripped 1 base from V and 4 bases from J, with 12 bases between. The CDR3 runs 15 residues. The CDR3 DNA reads TGCGCCAGCAGCCAAGGTCTGGCGGCCCCAGATACGCAGTATTTT. This codes for CASSQGLAAPDTQYF.

The genes are TRBV7-3 and TRBJ2-2; no definite D call. CDR3 length: 16 amino acids. Trimming left V 2 bases short and J 5 bases short, with 15 bases between. In germline, CDR1 is SGHTA, CDR2 FQGTGA. CDR3: CASSLLVAVDTGELFF. DNA of the CDR3: TGTGCCAGCAGCTTACTAGTAGCTGTCGATACCGGGGAGCTGTTTTTT.

The gene calls are TRBV21-1 and TRBJ1-1. TRBV21-1 is assigned pseudogene status. The CDR3 has 16 residues. The CDR3 DNA sequence: TGTGCCAGCAGCAAAGCGCGAGGCGCCTTGAACACTGAAGCTTTCTTT. Translation gives CASSKARGALNTEAFF.

V is TRBV6-5 and J is TRBJ1-1; 7 bases are shared with TRBD1. Trimming took 6 bases from V and 0 from J; bases not matched to a gene: 7. This CDR3 spans 15 amino acids. Looked up from germline, CDR1 is MNHEY and CDR2 is SVGAGI. The CDR3 is CASSRGQSMNTEAFF. The CDR3 bases are TGTGCCAGCAGCCGGGGACAGTCCATGAACACTGAAGCTTTCTTT.

The V gene is TRBV29-1, the J gene TRBJ2-2, with D perhaps matching TRBD2 (5 bases). Trimming took off 0 bases at V and 6 bases at J, with 14 bases between the two ends. This CDR3 contains 15 residues. Germline assignment: CDR1 SQVTM and CDR2 ANQGSEA. CDR3 loop: CSVEDGIQRPGELFF. In DNA, the CDR3 is TGCAGCGTTGAAGACGGGATCCAGCGGCCCGGGGAGCTGTTTTTT.

This rearrangement joins TRBV7-9 to TRBJ2-7; 11 bases agree with TRBD2. The germline CDR1 and CDR2 sequences are SEHNR and FQNEAQ (reference sequence). CDR3 length: 16 residues. V lost 4 bases, J lost 4 bases, and 9 bases stayed unmatched. The DNA of the CDR3 is TGTGCCAGCAGCTCTCCTAGCGGGGGGCCTTTGTACGAGCAGTACTTC. This gives the protein CASSSPSGGPLYEQYF.

The V call is TRBV2, the J call TRBJ1-1; TRBD1 matches at 7 bases. Germline loops: CDR1 SNHLY, CDR2 FYNNEI. The V gene end was trimmed by 7 bases and the J gene end by 1 base; junction bases not matched to a gene: 6. The CDR3 sequence is 14 residues long. The CDR3 sequence: CASIRGTENTEAFF. Written as DNA, the CDR3 is TGTGCCAGCATAAGAGGGACAGAGAACACTGAAGCTTTCTTT.